The source of this T cell receptor beta chain is a study of T cells expressing NK-cell markers. Whole-study context: HCMV seropositivity marked seven of the eight sequenced donors; one was seronegative. Study-wide findings and caveats: For a handful of donors, the dominant NKG2C+ clonotypes made up roughly 1.0-7.0% of their CD8+ T cells.

Making the TCR beta cDNA relied on 5'RACE template switching with UMIs. TCRdb reprocessed the 5' RACE reads and stores each CDR3 protein as one record, lacking DNA. Here the sample table reports roughly 390,000 distinct CDR3 sequences. Details on this clonotype: The antigen is undetermined.

The germline V gene encodes CDR1 LGHDT and CDR2 YNNKEL (reference sequence). The CDR3 length is 13 residues. The receptor comes from a man aged 18-69 years in good health. V gene TRBV3-1 combines with J gene TRBJ1-2. What was sequenced was blood T cells: a sorted CD56 or NKG2C T cell subset, CD4+ or CD8+ T cells, or bulk PBMC T cells (not recorded which). CDR3 residues: CASSQVGGSGYTF.